This T cell receptor beta chain was found in a study of CD8 T cells in ankylosing spondylitis (dated by TCRdb to 2017 to 2019). Background on the whole study: T cell receptor beta repertoires were profiled in healthy donors and ankylosing spondylitis patients so that disease-linked TCR variants could be found. In total, the full study cohort was made up of 110 or so healthy donors and more than 20 ankylosing spondylitis patients. Peripheral blood was sampled, and synovial fluid was also collected from ankylosing spondylitis patients. What the work shows at the level of the full study, not this receptor alone: The disease-linked clones were reported to be significantly enriched in matched synovial fluid samples from ankylosing spondylitis patients. Some TCR beta motif variants had previously been reported in synovial fluid and blood of reactive arthritis patients, which suggested common disease-initiation mechanisms. Blood from ankylosing spondylitis patients appeared to be characterized by a TCR beta motif composed of several highly homologous amino acid variants. The disease-linked clones had a CD8+ phenotype and were found at relatively low frequencies in peripheral blood.

This clonotype was recorded at least ten times. What antigen it recognizes has not been identified. One base away there is no much larger clone; base qualities are not given. Sequencing took place on an Illumina HiSeq 2500. TCR beta libraries were prepared by quantitative 5'-RACE with molecular barcodes. From the authors' description of their analysis: Disease-linked TCR variants were identified with a new computational method built on a probabilistic model of VDJ rearrangement. TCRdb trimmed the raw reads at Q25, called clones with MiXCR and kept productive beta chains. Under each unique CDR3 protein, matching rows form one entry showing the most common genes and DNA. The V and J calls here are based on TCRdb, not the publication. For this sample there are fewer than 400,000 distinct CDR3 sequences; 14% to 15% appear just once. The ten largest clonotypes hold approximately 0.99% of the sample. V sheds 6 bases and J sheds 12 bases, leaving 15 bases between their ends. The CDR3 numbers 11 residues from cysteine through phenylalanine. The read is trimmed to its CDR3 DNA, 33 bases read in frame from base 1. As encoded in the germline V gene (reference sequence), CDR1 is DFQATT while CDR2 is SNEGSKA.

Recombination connected TRBV20-1 to TRBJ2-1; the D gene cannot be resolved reliably. Specimen: blood, either unsorted or a sorted T cell fraction (not recorded which). This TCR came from a male donor with ankylosing spondylitis or in good health (not recorded which). The base sequence is TGCAGTGCGCCTGGGCGACGAGGGCAGTTCTTC. Its coded protein is CSAPGRRGQFF.